The clone carrying this T cell receptor beta chain appeared many times. Alongside blood RNA obtained from unsorted whole blood, germline DNA was also extracted. Reverse transcription of 450 to 500 ng total RNA with a constant-region primer produced TCR beta cDNA. TCR beta libraries came from three nested multiplex PCR rounds using slightly modified ARM-PCR. TRBV1-TRBV30 forward and Cbeta reverse primers drove the first two roughly 10-cycle rounds. TCRdb recomputed calls from the multiplex PCR reads with MiXCR, one row per CDR3 protein. Of about 320,000 distinct CDR3 sequences in the sample, approximately 65% were seen once. This record belongs to a study of tumor-infiltrating lymphocytes in primary liver carcinoma. The CDR3 contains 17 residues. The germline V gene has CDR1 MNHEY and CDR2 SVGEGT. With V trimmed by 5 bases and J by 2 bases, 7 bases remained unmatched.

The gene calls are TRBV6-2 or TRBV6-3 and TRBJ2-7, with 15 bases that match TRBD2. Sequencing was performed on peripheral blood. The clonotype was recovered from a man in his forties with primary liver carcinoma and hepatitis B virus infection. CDR3 sequence: CASSLSGLAGGPYEQYF. As DNA, the CDR3 is TGTGCCAGCAGTCTCTCCGGACTAGCGGGAGGGCCCTACGAGCAGTACTTC.